A selection of T cell receptor beta chains follows, all from one sample in a study of blood T cell repertoires in COVID-19. Profiled with immunoSEQ multiplex PCR; TCRdb holds only in-frame clones, not every one. The table shows roughly 250,000 clones, with more than 75% occurring only once. Sequences were obtained from peripheral blood. The receptors were sampled from a man in his forties or fifties with acute or convalescent COVID-19. Each CDR3 is given with its conserved first and last residue. A D gene is named only where the DNA matches it firmly. Clone size appears in some rows only: once, few, many, or a class for an expanded clone.

V,size,J,D,CDR3,DNA
TRBV6-5,.,TRBJ2-1,TRBD2,CASSQLAGPSNEQFF,TGTGCCAGCAGCCAACTAGCGGGGCCCTCCAATGAGCAGTTCTTC
TRBV6-5,.,TRBJ1-1,.,CASTGDTEAFF,TGTGCCAGCACAGGGGACACTGAAGCTTTCTTT
TRBV3-1/TRBV3-2,.,TRBJ2-3,TRBD2,CASSQTRGSTDTQYF,TGTGCCAGCAGCCAAACGCGGGGGAGCACAGATACGCAGTATTTT
TRBV6-7,.,TRBJ2-2,.,CASSYSGPLGNTGELFF,TGTGCCAGCAGTTACTCGGGGCCCTTGGGGAACACCGGGGAGCTGTTTTTT
TRBV2,.,TRBJ1-5,.,CASSEVGKYSNQPQHF,TGTGCCAGCAGTGAGGTCGGGAAGTATAGCAATCAGCCCCAGCATTTT
TRBV4-3,.,TRBJ2-1,TRBD2,CASSIRLAGNEQFF,TGCGCCAGCAGCATCAGACTAGCGGGGAATGAGCAGTTCTTC
TRBV3-1/TRBV3-2,.,TRBJ2-1,.,CASRPACQGIDEQFF,TGTGCCAGCAGACCCGCGTGCCAGGGGATCGATGAGCAGTTCTTC
TRBV11-2,.,TRBJ1-4,.,CASSSGGVRATNEKLFF,TGTGCCAGCAGCTCGGGCGGGGTTCGGGCAACTAATGAAAAACTGTTTTTT
TRBV2,.,TRBJ2-5,TRBD2,CASSEAELAGGYKETQYF,TGTGCCAGCAGTGAAGCGGAACTAGCGGGGGGATATAAAGAGACCCAGTACTTC
TRBV2,.,TRBJ1-6,TRBD1,CASSGAGGRSSPLHF,TGTGCCAGCAGTGGGGCAGGGGGCAGGAGTTCACCCCTCCACTTT
TRBV15,once,TRBJ2-1,TRBD2,CATSRPSGGFYNEQFF,TGTGCCACCAGCAGACCGAGCGGGGGGTTCTACAATGAGCAGTTCTTC
TRBV11-2,.,TRBJ1-3,TRBD1,CASSLTGALDTIYF,TGTGCCAGCAGCTTGACAGGGGCCTTGGACACCATATATTTT
TRBV7-2,.,TRBJ1-6,.,CASSLQRSYNSPLHF,TGTGCCAGCAGCTTACAGCGCTCCTATAATTCACCCCTCCACTTT
TRBV2,once,TRBJ2-1,TRBD1,CASRDSYNEQFF,TGTGCCAGCCGGGACAGCTACAATGAGCAGTTCTTC
TRBV30,.,TRBJ1-1,.,CAWIRIVVVNTEAFF,TGTGCCTGGATCCGAATTGTAGTCGTGAACACTGAAGCTTTCTTT
TRBV27,.,TRBJ1-2,TRBD1,CASSFGQGYGYTF,TGTGCCAGCTCCTTCGGACAGGGTTATGGCTACACCTTC
TRBV27,.,TRBJ1-6,.,CASKAGVNSPLHF,TGTGCCAGCAAGGCCGGAGTCAATTCACCCCTCCACTTT
TRBV18,.,TRBJ2-6,TRBD1,CASSPGGEGANVLTF,TGTGCCAGCTCGCCAGGGGGCGAGGGGGCCAACGTCCTGACTTTC
TRBV9,.,TRBJ1-1,.,CASSVAGNTEAFF,TGTGCCAGCAGCGTAGCAGGGAACACTGAAGCTTTCTTT
TRBV6-5,.,TRBJ1-1,.,CASTRDPQNTEAFF,TGTGCCAGCACTCGGGATCCCCAGAACACTGAAGCTTTCTTT
TRBV7-9,few,TRBJ1-2,TRBD1,CASSAGQDYGYTF,TGTGCCAGCAGCGCGGGACAGGACTATGGCTACACCTTC
TRBV11-2,once,TRBJ2-1,TRBD2,CASSTFSGVPYNEQFF,TGTGCCAGCAGCACGTTTAGCGGGGTACCCTACAATGAGCAGTTCTTC
TRBV2,.,TRBJ2-3,TRBD2,CASSPRLAGETDTQYF,TGTGCCAGCAGTCCTCGACTAGCGGGGGAAACAGATACGCAGTATTTT
TRBV5-1,.,TRBJ1-2,TRBD1,CASSFIQGASGYTF,TGCGCCAGCAGCTTTATCCAGGGGGCGTCTGGCTACACCTTC
TRBV11-2,.,TRBJ1-2,.,CASSDPLRDTYGYTF,TGTGCCAGCAGCGACCCTCTACGGGACACCTATGGCTACACCTTC
TRBV7-3,.,TRBJ2-5,TRBD1,CASSPRTGPLETQYF,TGTGCCAGCAGCCCGCGGACAGGACCCTTGGAGACCCAGTACTTC
TRBV28,.,TRBJ1-2,.,CASSFDSYYGYTF,TGTGCCAGCAGTTTTGACAGTTACTATGGCTACACCTTC
TRBV28,.,TRBJ1-6,.,CASGLMMSYNSPLHF,TGTGCCAGCGGCCTCATGATGTCCTATAATTCACCCCTCCACTTT
TRBV4-2,once,TRBJ1-2,.,CASSPAGYAEGYTF,TGTGCCAGCAGCCCGGCAGGGTATGCGGAAGGCTACACCTTC
TRBV19,.,TRBJ1-5,.,CASSRVPLYDQPQHF,TGTGCCAGTTCCAGGGTACCCTTATACGATCAGCCCCAGCATTTT
TRBV5-1,.,TRBJ1-4,.,CASRDGRTNEKLFF,TGCGCCAGCCGGGACGGGAGGACTAATGAAAAACTGTTTTTT
TRBV5-1,.,TRBJ1-1,.,CASSLDGRNTEAFF,TGCGCCAGCAGCTTGGACGGTCGAAACACTGAAGCTTTCTTT
TRBV24-1,once,TRBJ1-2,.,CATSDGTLNYGYTF,TGTGCCACCAGTGACGGGACACTGAACTATGGCTACACCTTC
TRBV10-3,.,TRBJ1-2,.,CATSNTGQSLYGYTF,TGTGCCACGAGCAATACGGGACAATCCCTCTATGGCTACACCTTC
TRBV4-3,.,TRBJ2-7,.,CASSQDRGGIYEQYF,TGCGCCAGCAGCCAAGATAGGGGGGGAATTTACGAGCAGTACTTC
TRBV9,few,TRBJ1-6,TRBD1,CASSVQGAGSPLHF,TGTGCCAGCAGCGTACAGGGGGCCGGGTCACCCCTCCACTTT
TRBV29-1,.,TRBJ1-4,.,CSVGGFGEKLFF,TGCAGCGTTGGAGGGTTTGGCGAAAAACTGTTTTTT
TRBV5-1,.,TRBJ2-3,TRBD2,CASSSLAGGRDTQYF,TGCGCCAGCAGCTCTTTAGCGGGGGGGCGAGATACGCAGTATTTT
TRBV28,once,TRBJ2-7,.,CASRIGGSGYEQYF,TGTGCCAGCAGAATCGGAGGTAGCGGCTACGAGCAGTACTTC
TRBV10-3,once,TRBJ2-2,TRBD1,CAISELRDRAPGELFF,TGTGCCATCAGTGAGCTTCGGGACAGGGCTCCAGGGGAGCTGTTTTTT
TRBV4-3,once,TRBJ1-6,TRBD1,CASSQGTGEVSSPLHF,TGCGCCAGCAGCCAGGGGACAGGGGAGGTTAGTTCACCCCTCCACTTT
TRBV19,.,TRBJ1-2,.,CASSPIEGTGGYTF,TGTGCCAGTAGCCCCATAGAAGGGACTGGGGGCTACACCTTC
TRBV5-1,.,TRBJ1-2,.,CASSSRAQAGGYTF,TGCGCCAGCAGCTCCAGGGCGCAGGCTGGTGGCTACACCTTC
TRBV27,.,TRBJ1-6,TRBD1,CASSPLGQLAYNSPLHF,TGTGCCAGCAGTCCCCTGGGACAGTTGGCCTATAATTCACCCCTCCACTTT
TRBV7-2,once,TRBJ2-2,TRBD2,CASSSRRLAGGTGELFF,TGTGCCAGCAGCTCTAGACGGCTAGCGGGGGGCACCGGGGAGCTGTTTTTT
TRBV15,.,TRBJ2-7,.,CATSRARDGVYEQYF,TGTGCCACCAGCAGAGCCCGTGACGGGGTCTACGAGCAGTACTTC
TRBV29-1,.,TRBJ2-2,.,CSAMTGTNTGELFF,TGCAGCGCGATGACAGGCACGAACACCGGGGAGCTGTTTTTT
TRBV19,.,TRBJ1-1,TRBD1,CASSTWTGGTEAFF,TGTGCCAGTAGTACCTGGACAGGGGGCACTGAAGCTTTCTTT
TRBV18,.,TRBJ2-7,.,CASSPSHEQYF,TGTGCCAGCTCACCGAGCCACGAGCAGTACTTC
TRBV6-5,.,TRBJ1-1,.,CASSPYISRNTEAFF,TGTGCCAGCAGTCCCTATATTTCCCGGAACACTGAAGCTTTCTTT
TRBV5-1,.,TRBJ2-3,.,CASSLADKQYF,TGCGCCAGCAGCTTGGCTGACAAGCAGTATTTT
TRBV7-9,.,TRBJ2-2,.,CASSLTGRGTHTGELFF,TGTGCCAGCAGCCTAACCGGACGGGGGACTCACACCGGGGAGCTGTTTTTT
TRBV10-3,.,TRBJ1-4,.,CATTSGVDEKLFF,TGTGCCACCACCTCAGGGGTAGATGAAAAACTGTTTTTT
TRBV19,.,TRBJ2-2,.,CASRTGLGELFF,TGTGCCAGTAGAACAGGGCTCGGGGAGCTGTTTTTT
TRBV7-9,.,TRBJ2-2,.,CASSYQGFGELFF,TGTGCCAGCAGCTATCAGGGTTTCGGGGAGCTGTTTTTT
TRBV30,.,TRBJ1-1,TRBD1,CAWLSGRGPDEAFF,TGTGCCTGGCTGAGTGGAAGGGGGCCGGATGAAGCTTTCTTT
TRBV2,once,TRBJ1-3,TRBD1,CASSPRDSHTGNTIYF,TGTGCCAGCAGTCCTAGGGACAGTCATACTGGAAACACCATATATTTT
TRBV20-1,.,TRBJ1-1,.,CSARDLPEAFF,TGCAGTGCTAGAGATCTACCTGAAGCTTTCTTT
TRBV6-2/TRBV6-3,.,TRBJ1-1,.,CASSYGGTEAFF,TGTGCCAGCAGTTACGGGGGGACTGAAGCTTTCTTT
TRBV29-1,.,TRBJ1-1,.,CSVAYTGGTEAFF,TGCAGCGTTGCTTACACTGGCGGCACTGAAGCTTTCTTT